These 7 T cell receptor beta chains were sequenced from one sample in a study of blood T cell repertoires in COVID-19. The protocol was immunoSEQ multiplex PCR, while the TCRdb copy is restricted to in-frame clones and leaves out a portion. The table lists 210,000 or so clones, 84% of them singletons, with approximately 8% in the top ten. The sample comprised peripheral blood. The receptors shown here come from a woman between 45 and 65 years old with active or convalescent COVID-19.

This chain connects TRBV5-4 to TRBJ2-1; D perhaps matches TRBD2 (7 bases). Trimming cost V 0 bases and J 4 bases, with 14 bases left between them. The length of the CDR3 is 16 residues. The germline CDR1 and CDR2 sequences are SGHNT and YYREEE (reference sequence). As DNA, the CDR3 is TGTGCCAGCAGCTTGGGGGGGGCTAGCGGATACAATGAGCAGTTCTTC. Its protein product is CASSLGGASGYNEQFF.

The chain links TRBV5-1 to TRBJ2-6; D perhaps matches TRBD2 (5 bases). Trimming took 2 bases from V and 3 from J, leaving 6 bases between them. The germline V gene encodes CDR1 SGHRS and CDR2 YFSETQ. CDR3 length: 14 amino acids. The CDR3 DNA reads TGCGCCAGCAGCTTCGGGGATGGGGCCAACGTCCTGACTTTC. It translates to CASSFGDGANVLTF.

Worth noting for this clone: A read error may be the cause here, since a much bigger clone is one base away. CDR3 sequence reads: CASSNLPGGPGEQFF. CDR3 coding DNA: TGTGCCAGCAGTAATTTACCGGGAGGGCCGGGTGAGCAGTTCTTC. The chain links TRBV6-4 to TRBJ2-1, with 8 bases identical to TRBD2. Germline assignment: CDR1 MRHNA and CDR2 SNTAGT. The length of the CDR3 is 15 residues. V gave up 5 bases and J gave up 9 bases; unmatched junction bases: 12.

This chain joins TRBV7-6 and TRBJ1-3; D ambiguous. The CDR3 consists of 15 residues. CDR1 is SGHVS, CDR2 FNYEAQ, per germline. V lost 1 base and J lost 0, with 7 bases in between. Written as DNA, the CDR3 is TGTGCCAGCAGCTTAGGCAGTATCTCTGGAAACACCATATATTTT. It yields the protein CASSLGSISGNTIYF. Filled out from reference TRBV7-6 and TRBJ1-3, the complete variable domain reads GAGVSQSPRYKVTKRGQDVALRCDPISGHVSLYWYRQALGQGPEFLTYFNYEAQQDKSGLPNDRFSAERPEGSISTLTIQRTEQRDSAMYRCASSLGSISGNTIYFGEGSWLTVV.

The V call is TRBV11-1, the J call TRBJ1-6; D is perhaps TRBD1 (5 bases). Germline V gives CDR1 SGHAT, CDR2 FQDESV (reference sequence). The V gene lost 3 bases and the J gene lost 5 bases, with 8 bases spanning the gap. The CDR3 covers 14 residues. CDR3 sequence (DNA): TGTGCCAGCAGCTTGGGCAGGGATAATTCACCCCTCCACTTT. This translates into CASSLGRDNSPLHF. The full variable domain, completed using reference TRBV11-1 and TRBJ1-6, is EAEVAQSPRYKITEKSQAVAFWCDPISGHATLYWYRQILGQGPELLVQFQDESVVDDSQLPKDRFSAERLKGVDSTLKIQPAELGDSAMYLCASSLGRDNSPLHFGNGTRLTVT.

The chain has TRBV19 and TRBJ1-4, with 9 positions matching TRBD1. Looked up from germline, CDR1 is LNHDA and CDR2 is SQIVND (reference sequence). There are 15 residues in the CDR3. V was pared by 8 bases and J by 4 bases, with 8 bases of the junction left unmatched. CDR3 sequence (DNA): TGTGCCAGTTCGGAAAGGGACAGGGTTAATGAAAAACTGTTTTTT. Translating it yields CASSERDRVNEKLFF.

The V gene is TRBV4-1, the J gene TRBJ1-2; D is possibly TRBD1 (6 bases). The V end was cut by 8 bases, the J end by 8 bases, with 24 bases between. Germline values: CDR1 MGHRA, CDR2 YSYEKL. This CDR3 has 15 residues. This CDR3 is CASLQGPSLQEGYTF. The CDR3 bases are TGCGCCAGCTTACAGGGTCCGTCCCTCCAAGAGGGCTACACCTTC.